This is a list of T cell receptor beta chains from one sample in a study of T cells after yellow fever vaccination. One entry per CDR3 protein, called by TCRdb with MiXCR from the 5' RACE reads. The repertoire holds 250,000 to 300,000 distinct CDR3 sequences, with roughly 8.7% as singletons. The starting material was CD4+ T cells sorted from PBMCs, obtained 5 days after the yellow fever booster vaccination. The receptors derive from a young man who received the YFV17D yellow fever vaccine. Both conserved end residues are part of each CDR3.

TRBJ2-4 | TRBV7-2 | CASVQIRGNIQYF
TRBJ2-1 | TRBV19 | CASSNSGGAANEQFF
TRBJ1-5 | TRBV28 | CASPWGASNQPQHF
TRBJ1-1 | TRBV5-1 | CASSLGGTRDTEAFF
TRBJ1-1 | TRBV5-6 | CASSLGTGKLRAFF
TRBJ1-2 | TRBV5-1 | CASSFSGTGLNYGYTF
TRBJ1-1 | TRBV9 | CASSVVNRGFTEAFF
TRBJ1-4 | TRBV7-2 | CASSARQGEEEKLFF
TRBJ2-7 | TRBV6-2/TRBV6-3 | CASTPLRDVHEQYF
TRBJ2-5 | TRBV2 | CASSPDRGGETQYF
TRBJ2-3 | TRBV20-1 | CSAVKAGAEEDTQYF
TRBJ2-1 | TRBV3-1 | CASRPLFGGTQFF
TRBJ2-5 | TRBV7-8 | CASSPTRIRVIETQYF
TRBJ2-7 | TRBV4-1 | CASSQGSARSSYEQYF
TRBJ1-5 | TRBV4-1 | CASSQDGFSGAPNQPQHF
TRBJ2-7 | TRBV5-1 | CASSRTALGSYEQYF
TRBJ1-5 | TRBV20-1 | CSAFRTGGNQPQHF
TRBJ2-3 | TRBV10-3 | CAIRDLSTDTQYF
TRBJ2-4 | TRBV6-6 | CASSSPNLAKNIQYF
TRBJ1-5 | TRBV5-1 | CASSLGGAGWDQPQHF
TRBJ2-1 | TRBV24-1 | CATEVWYNEQFF
TRBJ2-5 | TRBV6-5 | CASSRDFLQETQYF
TRBJ1-6 | TRBV5-1 | CASSGGDSPLHF
TRBJ2-3 | TRBV4-1 | CASSQDISGGAADTQYF
TRBJ2-2 | TRBV12-3/TRBV12-4 | CASSPRRSGGRTHLTNTGELFF
TRBJ2-3 | TRBV6-5 | CASRPSGGAWGTDTQYF
TRBJ2-2 | TRBV6-2/TRBV6-3 | CASIGRTPITGELFF
TRBJ2-2 | TRBV3-1 | CASRLLRGTGELFF
TRBJ1-1 | TRBV12-3/TRBV12-4 | CASSLAVTEAFF
TRBJ2-7 | TRBV4-1 | CASSQVGVGQYF
TRBJ2-3 | TRBV2 | CASSNAGSTDTQYF
TRBJ1-1 | TRBV6-6 | CASILTGVVGDTEAFF
TRBJ2-5 | TRBV5-1 | CASSPLGLETQYF
TRBJ1-5 | TRBV4-3 | CASSQVRVRQPQHF
TRBJ1-4 | TRBV5-1 | CASSQGLTNEKLFF
TRBJ2-3 | TRBV7-2 | CASSSSGTSGDTQYF
TRBJ2-2 | TRBV7-6 | CASSLTGYTGELFF
TRBJ2-1 | TRBV9 | CASSVGGPLANEQFF
TRBJ1-2 | TRBV4-2 | CASSQERTAYYGYTF
TRBJ2-5 | TRBV6-5 | CASSPGLAHRTQYF
TRBJ2-3 | TRBV6-5 | CASSYQASRPDTQYF